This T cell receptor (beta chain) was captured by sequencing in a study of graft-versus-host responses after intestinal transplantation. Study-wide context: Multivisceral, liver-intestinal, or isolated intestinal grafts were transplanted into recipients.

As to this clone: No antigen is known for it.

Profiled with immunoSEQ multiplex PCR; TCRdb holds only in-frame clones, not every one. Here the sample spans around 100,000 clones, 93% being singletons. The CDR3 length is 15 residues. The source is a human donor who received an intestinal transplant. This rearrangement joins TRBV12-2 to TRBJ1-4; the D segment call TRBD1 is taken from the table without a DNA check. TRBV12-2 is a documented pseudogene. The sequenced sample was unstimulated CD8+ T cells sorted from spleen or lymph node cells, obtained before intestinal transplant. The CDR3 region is CASRSGGATNEKLFF. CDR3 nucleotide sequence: TGTGCAAGTCGCTCAGGGGGAGCAACTAATGAAAAACTGTTTTTT.